This TCR beta chain was sequenced for a study of blood T cell repertoires in COVID-19. Background on the study: T cells, B-cell-depleted T cells, or PBMCs provided the cDNA or gDNA that served as material.

Authors' processing steps: Estimation of nucleated cell counts was performed using reference gene primer amplification. TCRdb's table, derived via immunoSEQ multiplex PCR, lists solely in-frame clones and lacks some. The V and J calls and clone size were taken over from that table, and D and trimming were inferred from the DNA. The table has approximately 100,000 clones, 65% to 90% seen once; the top ten hold roughly 11%. This CDR3 has 12 residues. With 6 bases removed from V and 6 bases from J, the gap between germline ends came to 12 bases. CDR1 SEHNR and CDR2 FQNEAQ come from the germline V gene (reference sequence).

The chain links TRBV7-9 to TRBJ2-7, with TRBD1 as a possible D gene (6 bases). This clonotype originated in a man aged 65-85 years with active or convalescent COVID-19. The sequencing input was peripheral blood. The CDR3 DNA is TGTGCCAGCAGTGAACAGGGCGGCGAGCAGTACTTC. This encodes CASSEQGGEQYF.